The 4 T cell receptor beta chains presented below share a single source sample, sequenced in a study of T-cell memory formation after mild COVID-19. Each CDR3 protein is one row after TCRdb ran MiXCR on the 5' RACE reads. The sample holds fewer than 700,000 distinct CDR3 sequences, about 20% seen once. Sample: PBMCs or a T cell subset sorted from them (not recorded which). The receptors shown here come from an adult woman who had mild COVID-19 (a few samples of this study predate the infection). Cell type and time point are not known.

This clonotype was detected only a few times. The rearrangement joins TRBV11-1 to TRBJ2-5; D gene ambiguous. Germline CDR1 and CDR2: SGHAT and FQDESV (reference sequence). Trimming stripped 4 bases from V and 4 bases from J, with 16 bases between. The CDR3 totals 15 residues. The CDR3 loop is CASSSSETRIETQYF. CDR3 DNA sequence: TGTGCCAGCAGCTCCTCGGAGACTCGGATAGAGACCCAGTACTTC.

This clonotype was picked up a small number of times. CDR3 sequence reads: CSASIGGRGETEAFF. CDR3 bases: TGCAGTGCCTCGATTGGGGGCAGGGGGGAGACTGAAGCTTTCTTT. This rearrangement joins TRBV20-1 to TRBJ1-1, with TRBD1 matching over 7 bases. CDR3 length: 15 residues. V trimming: 6 bases; J trimming: 5 bases; junction bases outside the gene matches: 15. Germline V gives CDR1 DFQATT, CDR2 SNEGSKA (reference sequence).

This clonotype was seen a few times. This sequence joins TRBV7-9 and TRBJ1-5; unclear D gene. Germline V gives CDR1 SEHNR, CDR2 FQNEAQ (reference sequence). This CDR3 is built from 12 residues. With 2 bases removed from V and 5 bases from J, the gap between germline ends came to 4 bases. This CDR3 reads CASSLSHQPQHF. CDR3 coding DNA: TGTGCCAGCAGCTTAAGCCATCAGCCCCAGCATTTT.

This clonotype was seen a handful of times. The chain carries TRBV15 and TRBJ1-2; D is undetermined. This CDR3 region has 13 residues. V lost 5 bases and J 8 bases, leaving 15 bases between the germline ends. Germline V gives CDR1 LNHNV, CDR2 YYDKDF (reference sequence). The DNA for the CDR3 is TGTGCCACCAGCCCCCGAGGTTCGGGAGGCTACACCTTC. It is translated as CATSPRGSGGYTF.